One sample yielded the 24 T cell receptor beta chains listed below, sequenced in a study of early T cells in non-severe SARS-CoV-2 infection. MiXCR was run by TCRdb on the 5' RACE reads, yielding one entry per CDR3 protein. Of some 41,000 distinct CDR3 sequences in the sample, roughly 6.2% are singletons; the top ten hold around a quarter. The sample was whole blood. The receptors were sampled from an adult who was a healthcare worker with PCR-confirmed SARS-CoV-2 infection or an uninfected control (not recorded which).

This clonotype was counted between two and nine times. This chain joins TRBV11-1 and TRBJ2-5, with no clear D. CDR3 length equals 13 residues. V was trimmed by 2 bases and J by 1 base, leaving 5 bases between them. Germline CDR1 and CDR2: SGHAT and FQDESV (reference sequence). CDR3 region: CASSLLVQETQYF. For the CDR3, the DNA is TGTGCCAGCAGCTTACTTGTCCAAGAGACCCAGTACTTC.

Concerning this clonotype: A much larger clone lies one base from this, so it may be a read error. The V gene is TRBV7-2, the J gene TRBJ1-1, with D tentatively TRBD1 (5 bases). Germline lookup yields CDR1 SGHTA and CDR2 FQGNSA. The CDR3 contains 14 residues. The CDR3 loop reads CVSSSGTMNTEAFF. The DNA of the CDR3 is TGTGTCAGCAGCTCCGGGACCATGAACACTGAAGCTTTCTTT.

This clonotype was recorded many times. The chain links TRBV9 to TRBJ1-2; no firm D call. Germline V CDR1 and CDR2: SGDLS, YYNGEE. The V and J ends lost 3 bases and 2 bases respectively, with 2 bases between them. The CDR3 extends over 11 amino acids. The CDR3 protein is CASSANYGYTF. CDR3 in DNA: TGTGCCAGCAGCGCGAACTATGGCTACACCTTC.

This clonotype was detected ten times or more. One end of the junction does not line up with germline, which may come from a read error. The J gene is TRBJ2-3, the V gene TRBV29-1; TRBD2 matches at 12 bases. The CDR3 extends over 16 amino acids. CDR1 SQVTM and CDR2 ANQGSEA come from the germline V gene. CDR3 in amino acids: CSAEPSGGANTDTQYF. The CDR3 DNA follows: TGCAGCGCTGAACCTAGCGGGGGGGCGAACACAGATACGCAGTATTTT.

At least ten counts were recorded for this clonotype. This chain uses TRBV18 with TRBJ1-2; D gene unclear. The CDR3 covers 14 residues. Between the trimmed V and J ends, which lost 3 bases and 4 bases, there was a span of 12 bases. The germline gives CDR1 KGHSH, CDR2 LQKENI. CDR3 protein: CASSPPVGVYGYTF. For the CDR3, the DNA is TGTGCCAGCTCACCTCCCGTGGGAGTCTATGGCTACACCTTC.

The table lists this clonotype with many counts. The chain joins TRBV18 to TRBJ2-1; D gene uncertain. Germline CDR1 and CDR2: KGHSH and LQKENI. The V and J ends lost 4 bases and 4 bases respectively, with 8 bases between them. The CDR3 contains 13 residues. CDR3 nucleotide sequence: TGTGCCAGCTCACTCGGACCGTACAATGAGCAGTTCTTC. It is translated as CASSLGPYNEQFF. Full variable domain (outside the CDR3, taken from reference TRBV18 and TRBJ2-1): NAGVMQNPRHLVRRRGQEARLRCSPMKGHSHVYWYRQLPEEGLKFMVYLQKENIIDESGMPKERFSAEFPKEGPSILRIQQVVRGDSAAYFCASSLGPYNEQFFGPGTRLTVL.

This clonotype was seen ten or more times. This chain uses TRBV27 with TRBJ2-7; 9 positions match TRBD1. The CDR3 runs to 15 residues. V trimming: 3 bases; J trimming: 1 base; junction bases outside the gene matches: 4. CDR1 and CDR2 from the germline V gene are MNHEY and SMNVEV (reference sequence). CDR3 bases: TGTGCCAGCAGTTTGGGGACAGGGCTTTCCTACGAGCAGTACTTC. Translation gives CASSLGTGLSYEQYF.

The sample holds many counts of this clonotype. J is TRBJ2-2 and V is TRBV19, with D perhaps TRBD1 or TRBD2 (5 bases each). The CDR3 loop spans 15 amino acids. The germline V gene encodes CDR1 LNHDA and CDR2 SQIVND (reference sequence). The V end lost 7 bases, the J end lost 6 bases, and 18 bases lay between the germline ends. CDR3 nucleotides: TGTGCCAGTACCTTGGGGACGAGAAGAGCCGGGGAGCTGTTTTTT. Translation: CASTLGTRRAGELFF.

This clonotype has at least ten counts. The genes are TRBV28 and TRBJ2-2; 7 bases are shared with TRBD1. CDR3 length: 16 residues. Trimming took 7 bases from V and 0 from J; bases not matched to a gene: 8. The germline CDR1 and CDR2 sequences are MDHEN and SYDVKM. CDR3 bases: TGTGCCAGCAATCGACAGGGTTTTTCGAACACCGGGGAGCTGTTTTTT. Translation gives CASNRQGFSNTGELFF.

This clonotype was detected ten times or more. The gene calls are TRBV20-1 and TRBJ2-5; the D gene is possibly TRBD2 (5 bases). V gave up 2 bases and J gave up 5 bases, with 12 bases separating them. This CDR3 is built from 13 residues. Per the germline V gene, CDR1 is DFQATT and CDR2 is SNEGSKA (reference sequence). The CDR3 DNA reads as TGCAGTGCTAGACTAGACTCGGGGGAGACCCAGTACTTC. Residues: CSARLDSGETQYF.

This clonotype turned up a few times. This chain connects TRBV5-1 to TRBJ2-2; 14 nucleotides line up with TRBD2. Germline lookup yields CDR1 SGHRS and CDR2 YFSETQ. This CDR3 contains 15 residues. The V gene end was trimmed by 5 bases and the J gene end by 7 bases; junction bases not matched to a gene: 4. In DNA form, the CDR3 reads TGCGCCAGCAGAGGGACTAGCGGGAGTGGCGGGGAGCTGTTTTTT. It specifies CASRGTSGSGGELFF.

This clonotype was counted many times. V gene TRBV20-1 combines with J gene TRBJ2-2; 9 bases match TRBD1. Looked up from germline, CDR1 is DFQATT and CDR2 is SNEGSKA (reference sequence). With V trimmed by 2 bases and J by 7 bases, 5 bases remained unmatched. The CDR3 runs to 14 residues. CDR3 nucleotide sequence: TGCAGTGCTAGAACAGGGGGCGGTAGCGGGGAGCTGTTTTTT. Translating it yields CSARTGGGSGELFF.

This clonotype was detected ten times or more. This rearrangement joins TRBV20-1 to TRBJ1-1; 9 positions agree with TRBD1. Germline V lookup: CDR1 DFQATT, CDR2 SNEGSKA (reference sequence). Germline trimming cut 4 bases from V and 5 bases from J; bases unmatched to any gene: 14. The CDR3 loop spans 16 amino acids. The CDR3 here is CSAIGQGMFAGTEAFF. Here the CDR3 DNA reads TGCAGTGCTATAGGACAGGGGATGTTTGCGGGAACTGAAGCTTTCTTT.

This clonotype was seen repeatedly, ten times or more. V usage is TRBV12-3 or TRBV12-4 and J usage is TRBJ2-7; D gene unclear. The CDR3 is made up of 13 amino acids. Trimming took off 3 bases at V and 8 bases at J, with 14 bases between the two ends. The CDR3 DNA reads TGTGCCAGCAGTTTTGGCAGGTCTGTGCAGCAGTACTTC. Protein sequence: CASSFGRSVQQYF.

At least ten counts were recorded for this clonotype. The chain carries TRBV10-1 and TRBJ2-5; no reliable D call. The CDR3 runs 13 residues. Between the trimmed V and J ends, which lost 3 bases and 5 bases, there was a span of 10 bases. In germline, CDR1 is WNHNN, CDR2 SYGVQD (reference sequence). The DNA for the CDR3 is TGCGCCAGCAGTGAAGGTCATCAGGAGACCCAGTACTTC. Residues: CASSEGHQETQYF.

This clonotype was seen at least ten times. The chain is built from TRBV7-3 and TRBJ2-1; D possibly corresponds to TRBD2 (5 bases). The CDR3 covers 14 residues. From germline, CDR1 is SGHTA and CDR2 FQGTGA. The V and J ends lost 4 bases and 4 bases respectively, with 11 bases between them. The CDR3 DNA sequence: TGTGCCAGCAGCTCCTACGGGGAGTACAATGAGCAGTTCTTC. As protein: CASSSYGEYNEQFF.

This clonotype was found a few times. V usage is TRBV4-3 and J usage is TRBJ1-1; possibly TRBD1 for D (6 bases). This CDR3 has 16 residues. The germline V gene encodes CDR1 LGHNA and CDR2 YSLEER. V dropped 4 bases and J dropped 0 bases, with 15 bases sitting between them. The CDR3 region is CASSRQGTGLNTEAFF. CDR3 nucleotides: TGCGCCAGCAGCCGTCAGGGGACGGGGCTGAACACTGAAGCTTTCTTT.

This clonotype was seen at least ten times. The J gene is TRBJ2-3, the V gene TRBV7-6; D is perhaps TRBD2 (7 bases). With 3 bases removed from V and 0 bases from J, the gap between germline ends came to 10 bases. This CDR3 contains 15 residues. Germline CDR1 and CDR2: SGHVS and FNYEAQ. The CDR3 sequence: CASSLGGASTDTQYF. In DNA, the CDR3 is TGTGCCAGCAGCTTGGGGGGGGCTAGCACAGATACGCAGTATTTT.

In its sample, this clonotype was seen many times. The chain couples TRBV12-3 or TRBV12-4 to TRBJ2-5; D remains ambiguous. This CDR3 has 13 residues. V dropped 0 bases and J dropped 1 base, with 3 bases sitting between them. The CDR3 loop is CASSLASQETQYF. The CDR3 nucleotides are TGTGCCAGCAGTTTAGCGAGCCAAGAGACCCAGTACTTC.

J is TRBJ2-5 and V is TRBV20-1; 8 bases agree with TRBD1. The CDR3 consists of 13 residues. The germline gives CDR1 DFQATT, CDR2 SNEGSKA (reference sequence). Germline trimming cut 6 bases from V and 5 bases from J; bases unmatched to any gene: 8. CDR3 bases: TGCAGTGCCCGCAGGGGGCCCAGGGAGACCCAGTACTTC. Translated: CSARRGPRETQYF.

This clonotype was detected many times. V usage is TRBV13 and J usage is TRBJ2-3; tentatively, D is TRBD1 (6 bases). Germline assignment: CDR1 PRHDT and CDR2 FYEKMQ (reference sequence). Trimming removed 0 bases from V and 3 bases from J, with 10 bases in between. The length of the CDR3 is 15 residues. This chain's CDR3 is CASSLGRGLTDTQYF. The CDR3 DNA is TGTGCCAGCAGCTTAGGCAGGGGCTTAACAGATACGCAGTATTTT.

Ten or more counts support this clonotype. The chain uses TRBV5-8 and TRBJ2-1; 10 bases map to TRBD1. CDR3 length: 15 residues. Trimming removed 2 bases from V and 9 bases from J; junction bases left unmatched: 8. The V gene's germline CDR1 is SGHTS and CDR2 YDEGEE. CDR3 bases: TGTGCCAGCAGCTTCCCCGGGACAGGGGTGGTTGAGCAGTTCTTC. It codes for CASSFPGTGVVEQFF. Drawing the rest from reference TRBV5-8 and TRBJ2-1, the complete variable domain is EAGVTQSPTHLIKTRGQQATLRCSPISGHTSVYWYQQALGLGLQFLLWYDEGEERNRGNFPPRFSGRQFPNYSSELNVNALELEDSALYLCASSFPGTGVVEQFFGPGTRLTVL.

The chain combines TRBV12-3 or TRBV12-4 with TRBJ2-2, with 10 positions matching TRBD2. Trimming cost V 3 bases and J 0 bases; bases outside gene matches: 7. This CDR3 is built from 18 residues. The CDR3 is CASSFPRLAGSNTGELFF. CDR3 sequence (DNA): TGTGCCAGCAGTTTCCCCCGACTAGCGGGTTCGAACACCGGGGAGCTGTTTTTT.

At least ten counts were recorded for this clonotype. The chain uses TRBV11-3 and TRBJ1-2, with D unresolved. There are 15 residues in the CDR3. Germline CDR1 reads SGHNT; CDR2 reads YENEEA. Trimming took off 2 bases at V and 1 base at J, with 11 bases between the two ends. The CDR3 nucleotides are TGTGCCAGCAGCTTATTGCGTTCCCTTAACTATGGCTACACCTTC. It encodes CASSLLRSLNYGYTF.